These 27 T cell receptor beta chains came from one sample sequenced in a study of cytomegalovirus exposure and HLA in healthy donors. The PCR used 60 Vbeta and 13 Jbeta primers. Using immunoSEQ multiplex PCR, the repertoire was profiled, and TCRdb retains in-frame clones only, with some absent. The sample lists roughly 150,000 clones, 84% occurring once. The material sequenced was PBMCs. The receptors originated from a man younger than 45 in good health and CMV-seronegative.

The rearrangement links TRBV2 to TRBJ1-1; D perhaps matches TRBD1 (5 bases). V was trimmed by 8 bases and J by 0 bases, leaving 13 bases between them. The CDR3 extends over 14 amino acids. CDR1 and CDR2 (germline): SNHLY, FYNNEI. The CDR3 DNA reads TGTGCCAGCGAATGGGGGGGGGTGAACACTGAAGCTTTCTTT. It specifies CASEWGGVNTEAFF.

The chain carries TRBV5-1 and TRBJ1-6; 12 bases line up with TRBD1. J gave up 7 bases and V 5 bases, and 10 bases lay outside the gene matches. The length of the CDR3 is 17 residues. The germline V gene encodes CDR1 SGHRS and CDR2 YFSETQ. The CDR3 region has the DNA TGCGCCAGCAGTTCCAGCGGGACAGGGGGCGAAAATTCACCCCTCCACTTT. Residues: CASSSSGTGGENSPLHF.

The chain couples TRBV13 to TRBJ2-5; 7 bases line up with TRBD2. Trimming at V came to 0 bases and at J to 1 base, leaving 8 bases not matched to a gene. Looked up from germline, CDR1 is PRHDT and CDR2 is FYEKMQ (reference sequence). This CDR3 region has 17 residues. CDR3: CASSLGRDYSFQETQYF. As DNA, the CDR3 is TGTGCCAGCAGCTTAGGCCGGGACTACTCTTTCCAAGAGACCCAGTACTTC.

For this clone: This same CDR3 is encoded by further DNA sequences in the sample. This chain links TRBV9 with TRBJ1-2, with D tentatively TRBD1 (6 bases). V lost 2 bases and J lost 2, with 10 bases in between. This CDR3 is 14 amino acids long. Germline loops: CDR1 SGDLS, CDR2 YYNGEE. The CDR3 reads CASSVSGQNYGYTF. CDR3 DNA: TGTGCCAGCAGCGTCTCTGGACAGAACTATGGCTACACCTTC.

The CDR3 DNA sequence: TGTGCCAGCTCACTGTCCAAGGAGCTTAACTATGGCTACACCTTC. Protein sequence: CASSLSKELNYGYTF. The chain links TRBV18 to TRBJ1-2, with D unclear. Germline V gene sequence: CDR1 KGHSH, CDR2 LQKENI. The CDR3 has 15 amino acids. The germline V and J ends were trimmed by 4 bases and 1 base, with 13 bases remaining between them.

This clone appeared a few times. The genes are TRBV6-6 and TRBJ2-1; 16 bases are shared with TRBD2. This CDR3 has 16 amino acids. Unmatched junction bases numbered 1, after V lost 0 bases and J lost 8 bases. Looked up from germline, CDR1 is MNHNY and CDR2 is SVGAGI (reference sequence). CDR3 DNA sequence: TGTGCCAGCAGTTACTCGGGGACTAGCGGGGGGGATGAGCAGTTCTTC. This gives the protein CASSYSGTSGGDEQFF.

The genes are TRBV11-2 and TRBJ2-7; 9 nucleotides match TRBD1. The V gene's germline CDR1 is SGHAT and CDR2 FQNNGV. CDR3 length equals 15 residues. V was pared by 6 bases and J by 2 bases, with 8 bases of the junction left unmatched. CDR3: CASRGTGTGPYEQYF. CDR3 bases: TGTGCCAGCAGAGGCACCGGGACAGGGCCCTACGAGCAGTACTTC.

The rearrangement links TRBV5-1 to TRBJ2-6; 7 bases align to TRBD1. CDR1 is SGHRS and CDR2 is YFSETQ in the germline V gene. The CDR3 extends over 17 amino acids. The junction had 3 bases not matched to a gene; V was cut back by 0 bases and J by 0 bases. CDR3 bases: TGCGCCAGCAGCTTGGGGGGACAGATCTCTGGGGCCAACGTCCTGACTTTC. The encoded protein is CASSLGGQISGANVLTF.

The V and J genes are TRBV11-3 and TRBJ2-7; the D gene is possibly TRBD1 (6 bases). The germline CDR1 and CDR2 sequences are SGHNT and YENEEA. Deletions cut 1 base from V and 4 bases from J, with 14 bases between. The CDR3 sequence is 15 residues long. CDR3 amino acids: CASSLASTGLYEQYF. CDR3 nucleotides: TGTGCCAGCAGCTTAGCTTCGACAGGCCTTTACGAGCAGTACTTC.

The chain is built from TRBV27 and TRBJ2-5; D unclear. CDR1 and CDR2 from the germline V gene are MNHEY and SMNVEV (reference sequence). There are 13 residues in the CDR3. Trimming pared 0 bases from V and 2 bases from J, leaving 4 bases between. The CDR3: CASSLSAQETQYF. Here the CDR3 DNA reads TGTGCCAGCAGTTTATCGGCACAAGAGACCCAGTACTTC.

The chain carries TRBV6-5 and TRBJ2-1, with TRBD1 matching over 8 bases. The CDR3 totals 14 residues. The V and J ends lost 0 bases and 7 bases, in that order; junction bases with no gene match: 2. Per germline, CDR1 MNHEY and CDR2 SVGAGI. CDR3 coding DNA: TGTGCCAGCAGTTACTCTGGACAGGGTAATGAGCAGTTCTTC. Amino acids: CASSYSGQGNEQFF.

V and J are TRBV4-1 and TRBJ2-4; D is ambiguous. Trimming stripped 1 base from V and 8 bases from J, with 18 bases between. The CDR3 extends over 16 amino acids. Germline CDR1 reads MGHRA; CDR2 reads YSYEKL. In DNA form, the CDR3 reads TGCGCCAGCAGCCAAGCGGTGCACTATTTTGCAGACATTCAGTACTTC. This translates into CASSQAVHYFADIQYF.

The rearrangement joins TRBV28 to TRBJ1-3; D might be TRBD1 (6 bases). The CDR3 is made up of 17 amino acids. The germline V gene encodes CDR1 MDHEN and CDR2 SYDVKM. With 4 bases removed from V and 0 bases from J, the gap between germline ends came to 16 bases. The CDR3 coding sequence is TGTGCCAGCAGTTCTCTTCCGGGACATTTCTCTGGAAACACCATATATTTT. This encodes CASSSLPGHFSGNTIYF. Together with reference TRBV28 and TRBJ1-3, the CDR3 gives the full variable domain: DVKVTQSSRYLVKRTGEKVFLECVQDMDHENMFWYRQDPGLGLRLIYFSYDVKMKEKGDIPEGYSVSREKKERFSLILESASTNQTSMYLCASSSLPGHFSGNTIYFGEGSWLTVV.

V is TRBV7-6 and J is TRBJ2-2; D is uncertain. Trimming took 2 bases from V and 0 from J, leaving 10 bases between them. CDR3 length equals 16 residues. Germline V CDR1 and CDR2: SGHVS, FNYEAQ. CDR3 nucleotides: TGTGCCAGCAGCTTACTTCCCCTAGCGAACACCGGGGAGCTGTTTTTT. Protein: CASSLLPLANTGELFF.

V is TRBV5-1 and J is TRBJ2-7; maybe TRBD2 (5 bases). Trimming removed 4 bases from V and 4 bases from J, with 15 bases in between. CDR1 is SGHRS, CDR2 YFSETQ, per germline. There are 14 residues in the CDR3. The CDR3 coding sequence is TGCGCCAGCAGCACGGGCCCGAGGGTATACGAGCAGTACTTC. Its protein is CASSTGPRVYEQYF.

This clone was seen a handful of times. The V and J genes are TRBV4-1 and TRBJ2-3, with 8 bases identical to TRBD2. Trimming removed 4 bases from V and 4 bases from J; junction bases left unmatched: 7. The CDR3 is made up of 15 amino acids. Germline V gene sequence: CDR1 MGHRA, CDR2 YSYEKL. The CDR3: CASSPGTSGADTQYF. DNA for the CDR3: TGCGCCAGCAGCCCCGGGACTAGTGGGGCAGATACGCAGTATTTT.

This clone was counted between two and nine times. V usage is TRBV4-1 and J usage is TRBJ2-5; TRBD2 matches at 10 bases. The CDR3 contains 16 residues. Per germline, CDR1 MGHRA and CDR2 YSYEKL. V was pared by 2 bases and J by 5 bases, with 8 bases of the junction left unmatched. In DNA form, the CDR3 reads TGCGCCAGCAGCCAACCCAGAGCGGGAGGGCCGGAGACCCAGTACTTC. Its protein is CASSQPRAGGPETQYF.

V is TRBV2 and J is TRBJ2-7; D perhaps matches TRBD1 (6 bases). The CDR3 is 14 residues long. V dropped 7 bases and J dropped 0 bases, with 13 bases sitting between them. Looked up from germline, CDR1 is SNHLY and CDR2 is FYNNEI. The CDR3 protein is CASMGTLHSYEQYF. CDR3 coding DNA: TGTGCCAGCATGGGGACATTACACTCCTACGAGCAGTACTTC. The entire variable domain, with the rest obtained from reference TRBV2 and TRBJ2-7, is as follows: EPEVTQTPSHQVTQMGQEVILRCVPISNHLYFYWYRQILGQKVEFLVSFYNNEISEKSEIFDDQFSVERPDGSNFTLKIRSTKLEDSAMYFCASMGTLHSYEQYFGPGTRLTVT.

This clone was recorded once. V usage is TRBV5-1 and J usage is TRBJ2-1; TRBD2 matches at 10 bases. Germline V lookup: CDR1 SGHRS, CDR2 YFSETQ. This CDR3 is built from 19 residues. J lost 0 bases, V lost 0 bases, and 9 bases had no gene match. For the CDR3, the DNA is TGCGCCAGCAGCTTGGGGGGTAGCGGGGGGCCGATCTCCTACAATGAGCAGTTCTTC. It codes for CASSLGGSGGPISYNEQFF.

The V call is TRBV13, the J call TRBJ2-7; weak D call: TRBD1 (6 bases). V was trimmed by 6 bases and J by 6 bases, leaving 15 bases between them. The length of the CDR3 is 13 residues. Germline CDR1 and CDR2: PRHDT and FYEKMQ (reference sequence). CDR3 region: CASSWAVQGEQYF. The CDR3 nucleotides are TGTGCCAGCAGTTGGGCAGTACAGGGCGAGCAGTACTTC.

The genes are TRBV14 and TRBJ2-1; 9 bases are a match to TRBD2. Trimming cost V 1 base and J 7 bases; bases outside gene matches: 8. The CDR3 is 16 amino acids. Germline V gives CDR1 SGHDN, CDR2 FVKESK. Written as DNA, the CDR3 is TGTGCCAGCAGCCAAGTAGGCGGGCTAGCGGGGAATGAGCAGTTCTTC. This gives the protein CASSQVGGLAGNEQFF.

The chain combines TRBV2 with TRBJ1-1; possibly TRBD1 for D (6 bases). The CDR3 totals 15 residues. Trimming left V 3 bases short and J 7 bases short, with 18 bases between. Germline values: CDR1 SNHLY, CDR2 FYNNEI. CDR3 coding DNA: TGTGCCAGCAGTGATGCGGGGGCATGGGGGCTTGAAGCTTTCTTT. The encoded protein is CASSDAGAWGLEAFF.

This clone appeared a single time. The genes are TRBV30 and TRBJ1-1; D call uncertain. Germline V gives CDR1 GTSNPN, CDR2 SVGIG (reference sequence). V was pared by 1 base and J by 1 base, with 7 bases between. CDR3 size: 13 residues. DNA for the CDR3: TGTGCCTGGAGTGAGGACTGGAACACTGAAGCTTTCTTT. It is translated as CAWSEDWNTEAFF.

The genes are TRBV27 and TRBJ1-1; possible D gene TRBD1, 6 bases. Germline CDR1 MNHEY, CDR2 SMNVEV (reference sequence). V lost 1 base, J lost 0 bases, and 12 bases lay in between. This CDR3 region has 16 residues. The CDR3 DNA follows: TGTGCCAGCAGTTTATACGACAGGAGCCTGAACACTGAAGCTTTCTTT. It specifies CASSLYDRSLNTEAFF.

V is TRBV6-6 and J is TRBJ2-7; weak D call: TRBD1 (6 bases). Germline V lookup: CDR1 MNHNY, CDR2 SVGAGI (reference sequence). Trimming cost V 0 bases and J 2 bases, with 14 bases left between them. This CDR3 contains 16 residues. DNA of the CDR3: TGTGCCAGCAGTTACTCTGATTTGGGGGACACCTACGAGCAGTACTTC. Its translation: CASSYSDLGDTYEQYF.

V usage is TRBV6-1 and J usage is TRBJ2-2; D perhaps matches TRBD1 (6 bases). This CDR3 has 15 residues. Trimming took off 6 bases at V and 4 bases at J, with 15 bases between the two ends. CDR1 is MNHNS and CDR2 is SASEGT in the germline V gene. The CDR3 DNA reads TGTGCCAGCAGGCCGGGACATCACCCCACCGGGGAGCTGTTTTTT. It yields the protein CASRPGHHPTGELFF.

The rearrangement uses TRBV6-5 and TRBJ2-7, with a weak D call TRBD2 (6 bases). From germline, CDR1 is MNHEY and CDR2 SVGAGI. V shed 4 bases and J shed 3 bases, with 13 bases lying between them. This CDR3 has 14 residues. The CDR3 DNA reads TGTGCCAGCAGTTCACTTGGGGGGAACTACGAGCAGTACTTC. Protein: CASSSLGGNYEQYF.